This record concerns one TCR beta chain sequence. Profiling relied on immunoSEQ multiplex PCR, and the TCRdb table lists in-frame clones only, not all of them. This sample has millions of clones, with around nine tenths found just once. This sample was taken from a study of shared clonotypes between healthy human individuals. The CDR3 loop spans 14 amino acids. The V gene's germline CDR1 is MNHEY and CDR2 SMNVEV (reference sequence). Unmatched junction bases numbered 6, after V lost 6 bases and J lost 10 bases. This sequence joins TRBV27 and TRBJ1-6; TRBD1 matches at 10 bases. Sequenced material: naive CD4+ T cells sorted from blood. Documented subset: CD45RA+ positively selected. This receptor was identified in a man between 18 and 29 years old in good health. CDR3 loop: CASSRDRGKSPLHF. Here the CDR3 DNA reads TGTGCCAGCAGCCGGGACAGGGGTAAATCACCCCTCCACTTT.